The clone carrying this TCR beta chain was seen ten or more times. The germline V and J ends were trimmed by 3 bases and 7 bases, with 13 bases remaining between them. Per the germline V gene, CDR1 is SGHNT and CDR2 is YENEEA. CDR3 length: 13 amino acids. This specimen comes from a study of blood T cell repertoires in COVID-19. Overall study context: Collection of acute and convalescent COVID-19 samples took place in the United States, Italy and Spain.

As handled by the study authors: Amplification of reference gene primers provided the estimated nucleated cell counts. The data were produced by immunoSEQ multiplex PCR, yet TCRdb's version contains in-frame clones alone and is incomplete. That table is the source of V, J and clone size, and D and trimming were worked out from the DNA. The data hold over 450,000 clones, with 75% to 90% observed a single time. Sequencing used peripheral blood. This receptor was obtained from a man aged 18 to 30 with COVID-19, enrolled during active disease. The chain uses TRBV11-3 and TRBJ2-7, with D possibly TRBD1 on 7 matching bases. This CDR3 is CASSFPQGREQYF. CDR3 bases: TGTGCCAGCAGCTTCCCACAGGGGAGGGAGCAGTACTTC.